These 28 T cell receptor beta chains share one sample of origin, sequenced in a study of cytomegalovirus exposure and HLA in healthy donors. The PCR employed 60 Vbeta primers together with 13 Jbeta primers. Produced via immunoSEQ multiplex PCR; TCRdb's table is partial and in-frame only. Across approximately 70,000 clones, the top ten clones capture 4.5% to 5% of the sample. Sequencing used PBMCs. The source is a woman aged 35 to 49 in good health and CMV-seropositive.

The gene calls are TRBV19 and TRBJ1-2; D might be TRBD1 (5 bases). CDR1 is LNHDA and CDR2 is SQIVND in the germline V gene (reference sequence). V was clipped by 7 bases and J by 5 bases, with 14 bases between them. The CDR3 loop spans 13 amino acids. The CDR3 here is CASNGQGRYGYTF. For the CDR3, the DNA is TGTGCCAGTAATGGGCAGGGTAGGTATGGCTACACCTTC. Full variable domain (remainder filled in from reference TRBV19 and TRBJ1-2): DGGITQSPKYLFRKEGQNVTLSCEQNLNHDAMYWYRQDPGQGLRLIYYSQIVNDFQKGDIAEGYSVSREKKESFPLTVTSAQKNPTAFYLCASNGQGRYGYTFGSGTRLTVV.

The chain employs TRBV28 and TRBJ2-7; D is perhaps TRBD1 (5 bases). The CDR3 is 11 amino acids. Germline CDR1 MDHEN, CDR2 SYDVKM. Trimming left V 7 bases short and J 9 bases short, with 13 bases between. CDR3 sequence: CASNLHRMQYF. The CDR3 nucleotides are TGTGCCAGCAACCTGCACAGGATGCAGTACTTC.

V is TRBV25-1 and J is TRBJ2-5; a possible D gene is TRBD2 (6 bases). The CDR3 has 11 residues. Looked up from germline, CDR1 is MGHDK and CDR2 is SYGVNS. V was clipped by 4 bases and J by 9 bases, with 9 bases between them. The CDR3 loop reads CASSGWGAQYF. DNA for the CDR3: TGTGCCAGCAGTGGATGGGGGGCCCAGTACTTC.

The genes are TRBV5-1 and TRBJ2-2, with TRBD2 as a possible D gene (6 bases). Germline V gene sequence: CDR1 SGHRS, CDR2 YFSETQ. The germline V and J ends were trimmed by 3 bases and 6 bases, with 15 bases remaining between them. The length of the CDR3 is 15 residues. CDR3 region: CASSSRDFLAGELFF. The CDR3 bases are TGCGCCAGCAGCTCGCGGGACTTCTTAGCCGGGGAGCTGTTTTTT.

This chain connects TRBV28 to TRBJ1-1, with a weak D call TRBD1 (6 bases). The CDR3 totals 13 residues. Trimming took 6 bases from V and 3 from J, leaving 11 bases between them. Germline-derived CDR1 and CDR2 are MDHEN and SYDVKM. The CDR3: CASRPRGYTEAFF. The CDR3, as DNA: TGTGCCAGCAGACCCAGGGGCTACACTGAAGCTTTCTTT.

The chain employs TRBV28 and TRBJ1-5; D not resolved. CDR1 MDHEN and CDR2 SYDVKM come from the germline V gene. Trimming pared 3 bases from V and 4 bases from J, leaving 4 bases between. The CDR3 totals 12 residues. The chain's CDR3 is CASSFPNQPQHF. The CDR3 coding sequence is TGTGCCAGCAGTTTCCCAAATCAGCCCCAGCATTTT.

The genes are TRBV10-3 and TRBJ1-2; tentatively, D is TRBD1 (5 bases). V shed 3 bases and J shed 3 bases, with 8 bases lying between them. Germline V gene data show CDR1 as ENHRY and CDR2 as SYGVKD. CDR3 size: 13 residues. The CDR3 spells CAISDRVDYGYTF. The CDR3 region has the DNA TGTGCCATCAGTGACAGGGTGGACTATGGCTACACCTTC.

This CDR3 reads CTSSLGLANHEQYF. Here the CDR3 DNA reads TGCACCAGCAGCCTGGGACTAGCGAACCACGAGCAGTACTTC. The V call is TRBV1, the J call TRBJ2-5; TRBD2, the table's D call, was not compared with the DNA. The assigned J gene may be wrong: the sequence end matches TRBJ2-7 better. TRBV1 is given as a pseudogene. This CDR3 is built from 14 residues.

V and J are TRBV5-8 and TRBJ1-5; the D gene is possibly TRBD1 (6 bases). Trimming took off 4 bases at V and 7 bases at J, with 15 bases between the two ends. The CDR3 totals 14 residues. The germline CDR1 and CDR2 sequences are SGHTS and YDEGEE. The CDR3 nucleotides read TGTGCCAGCAGCCTACCCTGGGGGCGGCAGCCCCAGCATTTT. Its protein product is CASSLPWGRQPQHF.

The rearrangement joins TRBV5-1 to TRBJ2-5, with TRBD2 matching 9 bases. Near its end, the DNA agrees better with TRBJ2-7, so the J call may be wrong. This CDR3 region has 16 residues. Germline CDR1 and CDR2: SGHRS and YFSETQ. CDR3 DNA: TGCGCCAGCAGCTTGGCCGGTAGCGGGAGACGGTACGAGCAGTACTTC. This codes for CASSLAGSGRRYEQYF.

The chain recombines TRBV5-1 with TRBJ1-1; D call uncertain. Germline V lookup: CDR1 SGHRS, CDR2 YFSETQ. Trimming stripped 1 base from V and 3 bases from J, with 7 bases between. The CDR3 is 13 amino acids. CDR3 in amino acids: CASSLWSDTEAFF. In DNA, the CDR3 is TGCGCCAGCAGCTTGTGGAGTGACACTGAAGCTTTCTTT.

This chain connects TRBV18 to TRBJ2-7; a possible D gene is TRBD1 (6 bases). V was cut by 4 bases and J by 1 base, with 11 bases left in between. The CDR3 contains 14 residues. Germline CDR1 is KGHSH and CDR2 is LQKENI. This CDR3 is CASSLSTGSYEQYF. CDR3 coding DNA: TGTGCCAGCTCACTCTCAACAGGGTCCTACGAGCAGTACTTC. Filled out from reference TRBV18 and TRBJ2-7, the complete variable domain reads NAGVMQNPRHLVRRRGQEARLRCSPMKGHSHVYWYRQLPEEGLKFMVYLQKENIIDESGMPKERFSAEFPKEGPSILRIQQVVRGDSAAYFCASSLSTGSYEQYFGPGTRLTVT.

This rearrangement joins TRBV19 to TRBJ1-1, with 7 bases that match TRBD1. The CDR3 runs 14 residues. The V segment lost 1 base and the J segment 4 bases; nucleotides outside the gene matches: 3. The germline CDR1 and CDR2 sequences are LNHDA and SQIVND (reference sequence). Here the CDR3 reads CASSIGQGGTEAFF. CDR3 DNA: TGTGCCAGTAGTATAGGACAGGGCGGCACTGAAGCTTTCTTT. The entire variable domain, with the rest obtained from reference TRBV19 and TRBJ1-1, is as follows: DGGITQSPKYLFRKEGQNVTLSCEQNLNHDAMYWYRQDPGQGLRLIYYSQIVNDFQKGDIAEGYSVSREKKESFPLTVTSAQKNPTAFYLCASSIGQGGTEAFFGQGTRLTVV.

The J gene is TRBJ1-1, the V gene TRBV2, with 7 bases that match TRBD1. CDR1 and CDR2 (germline): SNHLY, FYNNEI. This CDR3 region has 14 residues. V was clipped by 6 bases and J by 4 bases; unmatched bases: 8. CDR3 coding DNA: TGTGCCAGCAGCGTTAACAGGGGAATCACTGAAGCTTTCTTT. Encoded protein: CASSVNRGITEAFF. The full variable domain, completed using reference TRBV2 and TRBJ1-1, is EPEVTQTPSHQVTQMGQEVILRCVPISNHLYFYWYRQILGQKVEFLVSFYNNEISEKSEIFDDQFSVERPDGSNFTLKIRSTKLEDSAMYFCASSVNRGITEAFFGQGTRLTVV.

This rearrangement joins TRBV14 to TRBJ2-5; weak D call: TRBD2 (5 bases). V was trimmed by 1 base and J by 2 bases, leaving 26 bases between them. This CDR3 is 20 amino acids long. The V gene's germline CDR1 is SGHDN and CDR2 FVKESK. CDR3 loop: CASSQANRVVGSVTQETQYF. In DNA, the CDR3 is TGTGCCAGCAGCCAAGCCAATAGGGTGGTGGGGAGCGTGACACAAGAGACCCAGTACTTC.

The chain couples TRBV7-3 to TRBJ2-7, with TRBD1 identical over 7 bases. The length of the CDR3 is 13 residues. V was clipped by 4 bases and J by 5 bases; unmatched bases: 5. CDR1 SGHTA and CDR2 FQGTGA come from the germline V gene. The CDR3 loop reads CASSSTGAHEQYF. Here the CDR3 DNA reads TGTGCCAGCAGCTCTACAGGGGCTCACGAGCAGTACTTC.

This chain joins TRBV6-5 and TRBJ2-1; TRBD1 aligns across 7 bases. After removal of 4 bases from V and 0 bases from J, the junction contained 0 bases not matched to a gene. The CDR3 covers 14 residues. Germline V lookup: CDR1 MNHEY, CDR2 SVGAGI. CDR3 in amino acids: CASSWDSSYNEQFF. The CDR3 region has the DNA TGTGCCAGCAGTTGGGACAGCTCCTACAATGAGCAGTTCTTC.

The gene calls are TRBV7-6 and TRBJ1-6; 7 bases are a match to TRBD1. Germline V lookup: CDR1 SGHVS, CDR2 FNYEAQ. The ends lost 3 bases at V and 7 bases at J; junction bases unmatched: 6. This CDR3 has 15 amino acids. CDR3 DNA sequence: TGTGCCAGCAGCTTGGATCGACAGGGCAATTCACCCCTCCACTTT. This sequence encodes CASSLDRQGNSPLHF.

V is TRBV5-1 and J is TRBJ2-3; perhaps TRBD1 as D (6 bases). CDR3 length: 17 amino acids. The V gene lost 0 bases and the J gene lost 4 bases, with 18 bases spanning the gap. In germline, CDR1 is SGHRS, CDR2 YFSETQ. The CDR3 protein is CASSLAGFQGRADTQYF. The CDR3 nucleotides read TGCGCCAGCAGCTTGGCCGGTTTCCAGGGGCGAGCAGATACGCAGTATTTT.

The chain joins TRBV29-1 to TRBJ1-2; TRBD1 aligns across 8 bases. The germline gives CDR1 SQVTM, CDR2 ANQGSEA. Trimming took 0 bases from V and 7 from J; bases not matched to a gene: 10. The CDR3 loop spans 15 amino acids. CDR3 bases: TGCAGCGTTGAAGATGGGCAGGGGGCTGGTAGTGGCTACACCTTC. Encoded protein: CSVEDGQGAGSGYTF.

The V call is TRBV5-1, the J call TRBJ2-7, with a weak D call TRBD2 (5 bases). Per germline, CDR1 SGHRS and CDR2 YFSETQ. The CDR3 has 13 amino acids. Trimming pared 0 bases from V and 3 bases from J, leaving 7 bases between. The CDR3 coding sequence is TGCGCCAGCAGCTTGGCCGGGAACTACGAGCAGTACTTC. As protein: CASSLAGNYEQYF.

The V and J genes are TRBV14 and TRBJ2-1; D is perhaps TRBD1 (5 bases). V was clipped by 1 base and J by 2 bases, with 12 bases between them. CDR1 and CDR2 from the germline V gene are SGHDN and FVKESK. CDR3 length equals 16 residues. CDR3 nucleotides: TGTGCCAGCAGCCAAGGCACAGGTCAAGCCTACAATGAGCAGTTCTTC. Protein sequence: CASSQGTGQAYNEQFF.

V is TRBV7-7 and J is TRBJ2-1, with D tentatively TRBD1 (6 bases). Germline V lookup: CDR1 SSHAT, CDR2 FNYEAQ (reference sequence). This CDR3 is 15 amino acids long. Trimming removed 6 bases at V and 10 bases at J, with 22 bases between. The CDR3 reads CASSQGLGGPKEQFF. The DNA of the CDR3 is TGTGCCAGCAGTCAGGGGTTAGGCGGCCCCAAGGAGCAGTTCTTC.

This CDR3 is CASSDSEHTEQFF. CDR3 coding DNA: TGTGCCAGCAGTGACTCTGAACACACTGAGCAGTTCTTC. V and J are TRBV6-4 and TRBJ2-1; D unclear. CDR1 and CDR2 (germline): MRHNA, SNTAGT. The CDR3 length is 13 residues. The V end was cut by 0 bases, the J end by 9 bases, with 9 bases between.

About this clone: One end of the junction does not line up with germline, which may come from a read error. This chain joins TRBV19 and TRBJ1-1, with a possible D match to TRBD1 (5 bases). This CDR3 region has 12 residues. CDR1 and CDR2 from the germline V gene are LNHDA and SQIVND (reference sequence). The DNA of the CDR3 is TGTGCCAGTAGTCGGGGGAACGCTGAAGCTTTCTTT. It encodes CASSRGNAEAFF.

The chain has TRBV27 and TRBJ1-2; 7 nucleotides align to TRBD1. The V gene's germline CDR1 is MNHEY and CDR2 SMNVEV (reference sequence). The ends lost 3 bases at V and 3 bases at J; junction bases unmatched: 7. This CDR3 comprises 15 residues. CDR3 DNA sequence: TGTGCCAGCAGTTTCGCTTCCGGGACAGACTATGGCTACACCTTC. Translation: CASSFASGTDYGYTF.

The chain links TRBV5-6 to TRBJ2-5; no clear D gene. Per germline, CDR1 SGHDT and CDR2 YYEEEE. Trimming stripped 4 bases from V and 1 base from J, with 14 bases between. CDR3 length equals 15 residues. The CDR3 DNA reads as TGTGCCAGCAGCAAGATCGAGACGGGCCAAGAGACCCAGTACTTC. Protein sequence: CASSKIETGQETQYF.

The V and J genes are TRBV9 and TRBJ2-3; 8 nucleotides align to TRBD2. Germline V gene sequence: CDR1 SGDLS, CDR2 YYNGEE. Trimming at V came to 4 bases and at J to 3 bases, leaving 13 bases not matched to a gene. The CDR3 sequence is 17 residues long. The CDR3 DNA is TGTGCCAGCAGCCCCCATTCTAGCGGGCACAGAACAGATACGCAGTATTTT. This encodes CASSPHSSGHRTDTQYF.